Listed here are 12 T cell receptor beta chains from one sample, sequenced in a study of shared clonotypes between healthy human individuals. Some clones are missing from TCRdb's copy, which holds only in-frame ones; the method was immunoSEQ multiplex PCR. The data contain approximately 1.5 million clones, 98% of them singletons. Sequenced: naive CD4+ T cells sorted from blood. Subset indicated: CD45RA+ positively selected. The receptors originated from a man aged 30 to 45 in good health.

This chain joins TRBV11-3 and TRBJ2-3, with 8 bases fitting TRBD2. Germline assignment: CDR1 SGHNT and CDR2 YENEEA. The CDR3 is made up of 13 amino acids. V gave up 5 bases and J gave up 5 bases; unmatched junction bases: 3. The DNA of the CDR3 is TGTGCCAGCAGCCAGCGGGAGTTAGATACGCAGTATTTT. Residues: CASSQRELDTQYF.

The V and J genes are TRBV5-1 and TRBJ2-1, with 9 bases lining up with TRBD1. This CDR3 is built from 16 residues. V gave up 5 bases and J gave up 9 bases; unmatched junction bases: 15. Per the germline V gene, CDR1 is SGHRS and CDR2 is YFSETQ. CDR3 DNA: TGCGCCAGCAGTTTGACACCGGGACAGGGAACCAGTGAGCAGTTCTTC. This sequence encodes CASSLTPGQGTSEQFF.

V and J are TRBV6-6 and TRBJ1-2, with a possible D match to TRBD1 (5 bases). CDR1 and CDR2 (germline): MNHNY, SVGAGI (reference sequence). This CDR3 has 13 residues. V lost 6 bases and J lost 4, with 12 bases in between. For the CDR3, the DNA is TGTGCCAGCAGCCAAACAGGCCTCTATGGCTACACCTTC. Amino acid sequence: CASSQTGLYGYTF.

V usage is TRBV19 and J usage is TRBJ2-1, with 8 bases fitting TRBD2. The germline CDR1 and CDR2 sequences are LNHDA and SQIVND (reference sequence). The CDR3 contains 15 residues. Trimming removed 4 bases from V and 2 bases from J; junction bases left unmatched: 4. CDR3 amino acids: CASSTMTSAYNEQFF. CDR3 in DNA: TGTGCCAGTAGTACCATGACTAGCGCCTACAATGAGCAGTTCTTC.

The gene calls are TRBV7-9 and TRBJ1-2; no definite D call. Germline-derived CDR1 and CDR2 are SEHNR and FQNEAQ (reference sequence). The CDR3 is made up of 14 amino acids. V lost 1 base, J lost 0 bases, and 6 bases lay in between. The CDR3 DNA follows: TGTGCCAGCAGCTTAGGCCGTGCTAACTATGGCTACACCTTC. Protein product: CASSLGRANYGYTF.

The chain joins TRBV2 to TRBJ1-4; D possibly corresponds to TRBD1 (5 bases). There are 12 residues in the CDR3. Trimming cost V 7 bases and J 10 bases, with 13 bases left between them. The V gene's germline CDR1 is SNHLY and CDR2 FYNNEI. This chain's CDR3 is CASTRDPTKLFF. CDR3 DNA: TGTGCCAGCACACGGGACCCAACAAAACTGTTTTTT.

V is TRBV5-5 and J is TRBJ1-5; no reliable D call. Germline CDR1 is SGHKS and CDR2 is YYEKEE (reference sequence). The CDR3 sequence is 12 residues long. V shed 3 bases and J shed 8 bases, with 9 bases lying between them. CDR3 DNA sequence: TGTGCCAGCAGCTCCGATCCAGAGCCCCAGCATTTT. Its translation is CASSSDPEPQHF.

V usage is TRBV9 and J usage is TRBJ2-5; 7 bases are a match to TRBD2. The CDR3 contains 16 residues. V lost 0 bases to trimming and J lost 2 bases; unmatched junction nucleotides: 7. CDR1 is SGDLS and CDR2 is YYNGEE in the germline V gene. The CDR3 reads CASSVGREFGQETQYF. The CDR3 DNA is TGTGCCAGCAGCGTAGGGCGGGAGTTTGGGCAAGAGACCCAGTACTTC.

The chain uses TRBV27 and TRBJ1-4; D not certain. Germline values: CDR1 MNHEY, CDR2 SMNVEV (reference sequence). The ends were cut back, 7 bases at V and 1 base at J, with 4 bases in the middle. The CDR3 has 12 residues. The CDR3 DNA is TGTGCCAGCACCTTAACTAATGAAAAACTGTTTTTT. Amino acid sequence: CASTLTNEKLFF.

The CDR3 loop is CASSESLGATYEQYF. In nucleotides, the CDR3 is TGTGCCAGCAGTGAATCTCTCGGGGCTACCTACGAGCAGTACTTC. This chain connects TRBV2 to TRBJ2-7, with D perhaps given as TRBD1 or TRBD2 (5 bases each). Germline V gene sequence: CDR1 SNHLY, CDR2 FYNNEI. The CDR3 sequence is 15 residues long. V lost 2 bases and J 2 bases, leaving 13 bases between the germline ends.

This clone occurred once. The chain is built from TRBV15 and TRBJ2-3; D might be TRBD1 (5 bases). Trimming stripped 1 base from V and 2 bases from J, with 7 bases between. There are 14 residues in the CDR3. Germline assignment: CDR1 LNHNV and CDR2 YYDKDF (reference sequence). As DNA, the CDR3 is TGTGCCACCAGCAGAGGACAGATCACAGATACGCAGTATTTT. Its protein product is CATSRGQITDTQYF.

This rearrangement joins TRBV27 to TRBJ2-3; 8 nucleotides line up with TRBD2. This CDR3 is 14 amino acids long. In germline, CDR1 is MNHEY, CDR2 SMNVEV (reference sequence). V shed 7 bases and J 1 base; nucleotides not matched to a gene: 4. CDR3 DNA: TGTGCCAGCAAGCGGGAGCACCGCACAGATACGCAGTATTTT. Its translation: CASKREHRTDTQYF.